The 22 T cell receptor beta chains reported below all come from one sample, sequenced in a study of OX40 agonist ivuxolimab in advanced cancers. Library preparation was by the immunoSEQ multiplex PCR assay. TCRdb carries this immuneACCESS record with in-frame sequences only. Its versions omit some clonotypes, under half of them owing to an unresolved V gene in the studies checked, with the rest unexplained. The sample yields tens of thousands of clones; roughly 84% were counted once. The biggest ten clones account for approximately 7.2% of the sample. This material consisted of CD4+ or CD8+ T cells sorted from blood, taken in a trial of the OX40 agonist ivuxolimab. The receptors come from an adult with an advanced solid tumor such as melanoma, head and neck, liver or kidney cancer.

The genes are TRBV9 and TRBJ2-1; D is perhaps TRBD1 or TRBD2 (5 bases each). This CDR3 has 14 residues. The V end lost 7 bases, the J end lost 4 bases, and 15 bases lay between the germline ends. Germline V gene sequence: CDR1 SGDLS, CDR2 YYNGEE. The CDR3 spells CASATQGEYNEQFF. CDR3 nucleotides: TGTGCCAGCGCAACCCAGGGAGAGTACAATGAGCAGTTCTTC.

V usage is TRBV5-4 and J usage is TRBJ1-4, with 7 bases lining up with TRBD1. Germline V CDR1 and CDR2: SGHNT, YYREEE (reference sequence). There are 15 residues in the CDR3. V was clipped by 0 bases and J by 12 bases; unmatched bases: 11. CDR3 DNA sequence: TGTGCCAGCAGCTTGGCCGAGACAGGGAATACGGAACTGTTTTTT. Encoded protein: CASSLAETGNTELFF.

The CDR3 nucleotides read TGTGCCAGCAGTTTTGACAGGTTGAACACTGAAGCTTTCTTT. Encoded protein: CASSFDRLNTEAFF. This chain links TRBV6-5 with TRBJ1-1, with a weak D call TRBD1 (6 bases). The CDR3 spans 14 residues. Germline V lookup: CDR1 MNHEY, CDR2 SVGAGI. V was trimmed by 4 bases and J by 0 bases, leaving 9 bases between them.

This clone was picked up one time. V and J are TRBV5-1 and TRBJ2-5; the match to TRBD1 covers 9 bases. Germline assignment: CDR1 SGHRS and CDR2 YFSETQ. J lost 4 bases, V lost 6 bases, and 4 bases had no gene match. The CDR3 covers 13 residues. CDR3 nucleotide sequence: TGCGCCAGCAACCAGGGACAGGGAGAGACCCAGTACTTC. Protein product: CASNQGQGETQYF.

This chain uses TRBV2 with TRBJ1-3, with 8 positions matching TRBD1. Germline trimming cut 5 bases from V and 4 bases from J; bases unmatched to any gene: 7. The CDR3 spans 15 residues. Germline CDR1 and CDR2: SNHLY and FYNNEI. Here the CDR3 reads CASSLRDRKGNTIYF. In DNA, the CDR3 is TGTGCCAGCAGTCTTCGGGACAGGAAGGGAAACACCATATATTTT.

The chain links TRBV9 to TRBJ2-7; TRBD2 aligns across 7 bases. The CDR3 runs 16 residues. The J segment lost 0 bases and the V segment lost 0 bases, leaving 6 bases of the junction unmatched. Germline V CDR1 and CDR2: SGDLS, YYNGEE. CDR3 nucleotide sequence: TGTGCCAGCAGCGTAGCTCCTGGCGGGAGCTCCTACGAGCAGTACTTC. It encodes CASSVAPGGSSYEQYF.

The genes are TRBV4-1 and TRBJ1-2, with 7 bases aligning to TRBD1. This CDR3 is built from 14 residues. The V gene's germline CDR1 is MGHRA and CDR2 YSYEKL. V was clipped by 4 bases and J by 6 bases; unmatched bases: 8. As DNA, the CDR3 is TGCGCCAGCAGCCCCCAGGGGGGGCGCGATGGCTACACCTTC. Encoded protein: CASSPQGGRDGYTF.

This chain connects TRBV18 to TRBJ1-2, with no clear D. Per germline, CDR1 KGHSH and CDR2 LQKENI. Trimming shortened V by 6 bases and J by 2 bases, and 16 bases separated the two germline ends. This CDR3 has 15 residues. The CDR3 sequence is CASSRDLTGNYGYTF. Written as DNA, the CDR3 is TGTGCCAGCTCCCGAGACCTAACTGGGAACTATGGCTACACCTTC.

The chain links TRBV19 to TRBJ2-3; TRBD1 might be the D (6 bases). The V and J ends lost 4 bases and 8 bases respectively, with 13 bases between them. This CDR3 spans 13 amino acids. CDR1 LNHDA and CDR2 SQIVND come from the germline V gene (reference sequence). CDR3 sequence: CASSTTGFVTQYF. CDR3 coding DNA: TGTGCCAGTAGTACCACAGGGTTTGTTACGCAGTATTTT.

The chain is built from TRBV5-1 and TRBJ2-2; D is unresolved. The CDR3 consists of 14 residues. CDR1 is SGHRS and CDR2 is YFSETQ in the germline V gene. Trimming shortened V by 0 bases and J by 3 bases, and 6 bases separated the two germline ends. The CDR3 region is CASSLGPDTGELFF. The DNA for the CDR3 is TGCGCCAGCAGCTTGGGACCTGACACCGGGGAGCTGTTTTTT. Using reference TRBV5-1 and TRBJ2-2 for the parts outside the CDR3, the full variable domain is KAGVTQTPRYLIKTRGQQVTLSCSPISGHRSVSWYQQTPGQGLQFLFEYFSETQRNKGNFPGRFSGRQFSNSRSEMNVSTLELGDSALYLCASSLGPDTGELFFGEGSRLTVL.

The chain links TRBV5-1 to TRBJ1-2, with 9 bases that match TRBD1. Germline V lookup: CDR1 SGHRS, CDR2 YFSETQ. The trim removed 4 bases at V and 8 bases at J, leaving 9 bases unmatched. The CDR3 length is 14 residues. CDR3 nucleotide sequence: TGCGCCAGCAGCCCGCCGGGACAGGGACGAGGCTACACCTTC. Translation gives CASSPPGQGRGYTF.

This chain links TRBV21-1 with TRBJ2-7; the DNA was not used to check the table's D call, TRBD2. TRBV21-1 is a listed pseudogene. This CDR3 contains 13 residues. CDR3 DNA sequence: TGTGCCACCAAGCAAGTCTATATCTACGAGCAGTACTTC. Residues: CATKQVYIYEQYF.

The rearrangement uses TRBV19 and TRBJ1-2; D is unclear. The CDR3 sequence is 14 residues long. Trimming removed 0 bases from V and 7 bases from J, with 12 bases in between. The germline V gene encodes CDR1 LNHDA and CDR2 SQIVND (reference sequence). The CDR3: CASSIDPRVGGYTF. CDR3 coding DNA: TGTGCCAGTAGTATAGACCCCCGGGTTGGTGGCTACACCTTC.

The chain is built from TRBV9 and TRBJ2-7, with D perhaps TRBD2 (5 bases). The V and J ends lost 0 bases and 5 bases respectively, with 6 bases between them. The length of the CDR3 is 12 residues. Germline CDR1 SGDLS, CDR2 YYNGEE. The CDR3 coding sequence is TGTGCCAGCAGCGTAGACGGGAACGAGCAGTACTTC. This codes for CASSVDGNEQYF.

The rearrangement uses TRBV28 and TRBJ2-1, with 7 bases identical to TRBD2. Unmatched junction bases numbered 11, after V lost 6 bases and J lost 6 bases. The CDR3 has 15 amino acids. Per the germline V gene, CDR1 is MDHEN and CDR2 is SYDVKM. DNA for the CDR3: TGTGCCAGCAGAGTTGGCGGGAGCGGGCTCAATGAGCAGTTCTTC. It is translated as CASRVGGSGLNEQFF. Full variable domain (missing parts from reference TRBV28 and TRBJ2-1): DVKVTQSSRYLVKRTGEKVFLECVQDMDHENMFWYRQDPGLGLRLIYFSYDVKMKEKGDIPEGYSVSREKKERFSLILESASTNQTSMYLCASRVGGSGLNEQFFGPGTRLTVL.

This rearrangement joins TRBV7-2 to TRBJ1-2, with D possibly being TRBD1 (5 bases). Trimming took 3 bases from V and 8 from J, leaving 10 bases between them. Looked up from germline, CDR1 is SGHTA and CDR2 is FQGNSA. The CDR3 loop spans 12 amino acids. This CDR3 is CASSFGAWGYTF. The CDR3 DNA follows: TGTGCCAGCAGCTTTGGGGCGTGGGGCTACACCTTC.

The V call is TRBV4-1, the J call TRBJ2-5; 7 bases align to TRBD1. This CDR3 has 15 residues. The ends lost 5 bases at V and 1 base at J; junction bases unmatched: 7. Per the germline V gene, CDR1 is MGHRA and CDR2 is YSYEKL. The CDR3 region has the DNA TGCGCCAGCAGCGAACGACAGGGTCGCCAAGAGACCCAGTACTTC. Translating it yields CASSERQGRQETQYF.

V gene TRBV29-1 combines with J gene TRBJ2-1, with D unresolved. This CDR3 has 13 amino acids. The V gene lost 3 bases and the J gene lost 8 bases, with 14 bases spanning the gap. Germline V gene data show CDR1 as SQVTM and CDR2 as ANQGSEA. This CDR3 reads CSVDPTVSDEQFF. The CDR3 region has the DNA TGCAGCGTTGATCCCACGGTGAGTGATGAGCAGTTCTTC.

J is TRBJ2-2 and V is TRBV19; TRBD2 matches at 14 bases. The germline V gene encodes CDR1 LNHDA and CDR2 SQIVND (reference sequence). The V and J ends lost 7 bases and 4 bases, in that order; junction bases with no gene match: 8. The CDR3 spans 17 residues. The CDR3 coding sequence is TGTGCCAGTACCCCGGGACTAGCGGGAGTGAGCACCGGGGAGCTGTTTTTT. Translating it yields CASTPGLAGVSTGELFF. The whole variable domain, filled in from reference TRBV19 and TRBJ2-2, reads DGGITQSPKYLFRKEGQNVTLSCEQNLNHDAMYWYRQDPGQGLRLIYYSQIVNDFQKGDIAEGYSVSREKKESFPLTVTSAQKNPTAFYLCASTPGLAGVSTGELFFGEGSRLTVL.

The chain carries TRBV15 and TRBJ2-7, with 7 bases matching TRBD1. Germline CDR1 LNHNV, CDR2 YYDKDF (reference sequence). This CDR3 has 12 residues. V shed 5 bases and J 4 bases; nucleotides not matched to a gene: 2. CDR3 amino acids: CATSWTGYEQYF. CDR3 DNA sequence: TGTGCCACCAGCTGGACAGGTTACGAGCAGTACTTC.

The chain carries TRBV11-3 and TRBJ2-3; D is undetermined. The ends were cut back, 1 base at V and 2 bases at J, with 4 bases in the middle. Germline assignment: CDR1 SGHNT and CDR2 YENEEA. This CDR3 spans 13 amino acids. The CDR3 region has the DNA TGTGCCAGCAGCTTAGGAACCACAGATACGCAGTATTTT. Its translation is CASSLGTTDTQYF.

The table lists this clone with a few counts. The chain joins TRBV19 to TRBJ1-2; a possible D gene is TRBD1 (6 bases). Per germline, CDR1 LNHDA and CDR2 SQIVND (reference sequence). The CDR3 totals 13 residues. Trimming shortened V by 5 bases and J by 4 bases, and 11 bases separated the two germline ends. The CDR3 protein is CASSPRDTYGYTF. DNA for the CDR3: TGTGCCAGTAGTCCTCGGGACACCTATGGCTACACCTTC.